This is a list of T cell receptor beta chains from one sample in a study of regulatory and conventional T cells in RAG deficiency. The table came from immunoSEQ multiplex PCR; TCRdb's copy has only in-frame clones and leaves some out. The table includes tens of thousands of clones, approximately 95% detected once. This sample was also put to use in a study of regulatory T cells.

Sequenced: CD25- CD4+ T cells sorted from blood. The receptors originated from a human donor in good health. Each CDR3 is given with its conserved first and last residue. The D gene is left open where the match is weak. Clone size is stated in some rows and not others, as once, few, many or a class when expanded.

size	J	V	D	CDR3	DNA
NA	TRBJ1-2	TRBV30	TRBD1	CAWSGDRGLRRQGYTF	TGTGCCTGGAGTGGGGACAGGGGGCTGAGACGGCAAGGCTACACCTTC
NA	TRBJ2-1	TRBV10-2	TRBD2	CAGAASGGAVSSYNEQFF	TGCGCCGGAGCTGCCAGCGGGGGGGCGGTTTCCTCCTACAATGAGCAGTTCTTC
NA	TRBJ1-4	TRBV5-1	NA	CASSLGGRGNEKLFF	TGCGCCAGCAGCTTGGGAGGCAGGGGTAATGAAAAACTGTTTTTT
NA	TRBJ2-2	TRBV7-3	TRBD1	CASSFSGTGGTGELFF	TGTGCCAGCAGCTTCTCCGGGACAGGGGGTACCGGGGAGCTGTTTTTT
NA	TRBJ2-7	TRBV30	NA	CAWRRPGAGGSYEQYF	TGTGCCTGGAGACGACCGGGGGCAGGGGGCTCCTACGAGCAGTACTTC
once	TRBJ1-6	TRBV5-8	TRBD1	CAVGSGQGNSPLHF	TGTGCCGTGGGTTCGGGACAGGGGAATTCACCCCTCCACTTT
NA	TRBJ2-7	TRBV19	TRBD2	CASSSLAGGSYEQYF	TGTGCCAGTAGTTCACTAGCGGGGGGTTCCTACGAGCAGTACTTC
NA	TRBJ1-1	TRBV7-2	TRBD1	CASRPAGTEEAFF	TGTGCCAGCAGACCTGCAGGGACAGAGGAAGCTTTCTTT
NA	TRBJ1-5	TRBV5-6	NA	CASSLGRSNQPQHF	TGTGCCAGCAGCTTGGGTCGGAGCAATCAGCCCCAGCATTTT
NA	TRBJ2-2	TRBV28	TRBD1	CASSLSRGRSGELFF	TGTGCCAGCAGTTTATCCAGGGGGCGGAGCGGGGAGCTGTTTTTT
once	TRBJ1-1	TRBV19	NA	CATGEGGTEAFF	TGTGCCACAGGTGAGGGAGGCACTGAAGCTTTCTTT
NA	TRBJ1-6	TRBV9	NA	CASSVGESSYNSPLHF	TGTGCCAGCAGCGTAGGAGAGAGCTCCTATAATTCACCCCTCCACTTT
NA	TRBJ2-7	TRBV18	NA	CASSPRQAYEQYF	TGTGCCAGCTCACCCCGACAGGCCTACGAGCAGTACTTC
NA	TRBJ1-5	TRBV19	TRBD1	CASSIIGWTGGGQPQHF	TGTGCCAGTAGTATTATAGGTTGGACAGGGGGCGGTCAGCCCCAGCATTTT
once	TRBJ2-3	TRBV2	TRBD2	CASWSGGGIDTQYF	TGTGCCAGCTGGAGCGGGGGGGGTATAGATACGCAGTATTTT
NA	TRBJ2-1	TRBV9	TRBD2	CASSVSELAGRVF	TGTGCCAGCAGCGTCTCTGAACTAGCGGGTAGGGTCTTC
NA	TRBJ1-1	TRBV30	NA	CAWTKGLGNTEAFF	TGTGCCTGGACGAAGGGGTTGGGGAACACTGAAGCTTTCTTT
NA	TRBJ1-2	TRBV7-3	NA	CASSLNSGGVPTDYTF	TGTGCCAGCAGCTTAAATTCAGGAGGGGTCCCCACCGACTACACCTTC
NA	TRBJ1-3	TRBV27	NA	CASSSRRESGNTIYF	TGTGCCAGCAGTTCGAGAAGAGAGTCTGGAAACACCATATATTTT
NA	TRBJ1-1	TRBV7-2	NA	CASSPRRSQAEAFF	TGTGCCAGCAGCCCCAGACGGTCGCAGGCTGAAGCTTTCTTT
NA	TRBJ1-1	TRBV9	NA	CASSVAGGMNTEAFF	TGTGCCAGCAGCGTAGCTGGGGGGATGAACACTGAAGCTTTCTTT
NA	TRBJ1-4	TRBV9	NA	CASSAGQTDNEKLFF	TGTGCCAGCAGCGCCGGACAGACTGATAATGAAAAACTGTTTTTT
NA	TRBJ1-4	TRBV29-1	TRBD1	CSASGTGEEKLFF	TGCAGCGCTTCCGGGACAGGCGAGGAAAAACTGTTTTTT
NA	TRBJ1-1	TRBV7-9	TRBD1	CASSWGTGNTEAFF	TGTGCCAGCAGCTGGGGGACAGGGAACACTGAAGCTTTCTTT
NA	TRBJ2-2	TRBV2	NA	CASSFSRGIGTGELFF	TGTGCCAGCAGTTTTTCTAGAGGGATTGGCACCGGGGAGCTGTTTTTT
NA	TRBJ1-6	TRBV7-2	NA	CASSLPGKPLHF	TGTGCCAGCAGCTTACCGGGAAAACCCCTCCACTTT
NA	TRBJ1-2	TRBV4-2	NA	CASSQEITTGYGYTF	TGTGCCAGCAGCCAAGAGATTACCACGGGCTATGGCTACACCTTC
NA	TRBJ2-5	TRBV25-1	TRBD1	CASSEYRDRGQSETQYF	TGTGCCAGCAGTGAATATCGGGACAGGGGACAATCAGAGACCCAGTACTTC
NA	TRBJ1-2	TRBV5-4	NA	CASSLRLQGVNGYTF	TGTGCCAGCAGCTTGCGATTACAGGGAGTCAATGGCTACACCTTC
NA	TRBJ2-2	TRBV9	NA	CASSVDSRNTGELFF	TGTGCCAGCAGCGTAGACTCCCGGAACACCGGGGAGCTGTTTTTT
NA	TRBJ2-3	TRBV7-2	NA	CASSFNLRGSSTDTQYF	TGTGCCAGCAGCTTTAACCTCCGCGGCTCTAGCACAGATACGCAGTATTTT
NA	TRBJ1-1	TRBV29-1	TRBD1	CSVEATRRTGVYAFF	TGCAGCGTTGAAGCCACCCGTAGGACAGGGGTTTATGCTTTCTTT
NA	TRBJ2-7	TRBV7-2	NA	CASSPGLLVPSYEQYF	TGTGCCAGCAGCCCGGGACTTCTAGTACCGTCCTACGAGCAGTACTTC
NA	TRBJ2-3	TRBV5-1	NA	CASSPGPGLVTDTQYF	TGCGCCAGCAGCCCCGGGCCGGGGTTAGTCACAGATACGCAGTATTTT
NA	TRBJ2-2	TRBV2	TRBD1	CASRQGAVGELFF	TGTGCCAGCAGACAGGGGGCTGTCGGGGAGCTGTTTTTT
NA	TRBJ1-4	TRBV5-1	TRBD1	CASSPGQGTHNEKLFF	TGCGCCAGCAGCCCGGGACAGGGGACCCATAATGAAAAACTGTTTTTT
NA	TRBJ2-6	TRBV5-4	NA	CASSLARQTRSGANVLTF	TGTGCCAGCAGCTTGGCCAGACAGACTCGCTCTGGGGCCAACGTCCTGACTTTC
NA	TRBJ1-6	TRBV5-5	NA	CASRPPPPGSNSPLHF	TGTGCCAGCAGACCTCCTCCTCCGGGGAGTAATTCACCCCTCCACTTT
NA	TRBJ2-2	TRBV30	NA	CAWSSFTGELFF	TGTGCCTGGAGTTCCTTTACCGGGGAGCTGTTTTTT
NA	TRBJ2-2	TRBV11-1	TRBD1	CASSESRQGMNTGELFF	TGTGCCAGCAGCGAAAGTCGACAGGGGATGAACACCGGGGAGCTGTTTTTT
NA	TRBJ2-7	TRBV14	TRBD1	CASSQGPGQGDHEQYF	TGTGCCAGCAGCCAAGGACCGGGACAGGGGGACCACGAGCAGTACTTC
NA	TRBJ1-2	TRBV5-4	NA	CASSLEGGYGYTF	TGTGCCAGCAGCTTGGAGGGGGGGTATGGCTACACCTTC